This T cell receptor beta chain was identified in a study of cytomegalovirus exposure and HLA in healthy donors. Study conclusions and caveats: Exclusion as indistinguishable affected some V segments, including TRBV6-2 and TRBV6-3. Prior analysis indicated that the majority of TCR beta V segments exhibited productivity approximately 87% or approximately 30% of the time.

The CDR3 consists of 13 residues. Germline-derived CDR1 and CDR2 are WNHNN and SYGVQD (reference sequence). Trimming left V 0 bases short and J 11 bases short, with 8 bases between. PCR involved 60 Vbeta and 13 Jbeta primers. TCRdb keeps only in-frame clones here, not all; method: immunoSEQ multiplex PCR. In the table there are roughly 80,000 clones, 67% of which are singletons. Concerning this clone itself: Its antigen remains unknown.

The source is a woman aged 45-59 years in good health and CMV-seropositive. The specimen was PBMCs. The rearrangement links TRBV10-1 to TRBJ1-6; D unresolved. CDR3 protein: CASSESPAAPLHF. The CDR3 DNA is TGCGCCAGCAGTGAGTCGCCGGCGGCACCCCTCCACTTT.